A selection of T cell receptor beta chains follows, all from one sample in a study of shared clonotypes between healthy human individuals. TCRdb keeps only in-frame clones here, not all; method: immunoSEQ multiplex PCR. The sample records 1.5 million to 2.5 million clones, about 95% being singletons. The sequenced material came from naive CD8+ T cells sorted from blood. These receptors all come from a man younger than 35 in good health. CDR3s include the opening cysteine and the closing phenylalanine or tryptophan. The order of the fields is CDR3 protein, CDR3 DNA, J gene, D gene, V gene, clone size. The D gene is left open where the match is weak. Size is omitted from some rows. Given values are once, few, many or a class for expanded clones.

CDR3: CASSSRGSGYEQYF
DNA: TGTGCCAGCAGTTCGCGGGGCTCAGGCTACGAGCAGTACTTC
J: TRBJ2-7
D: .
V: TRBV27
size: .

CDR3: CSADLLADQETQYF
DNA: TGCAGCGCCGACCTGCTAGCGGATCAAGAGACCCAGTACTTC
J: TRBJ2-5
D: TRBD2
V: TRBV29-1
size: .

CDR3: CASSPAQGQSSGGGYTF
DNA: TGTGCCAGCAGTCCCGCCCAGGGGCAGTCGTCGGGGGGTGGCTACACCTTC
J: TRBJ1-2
D: .
V: TRBV27
size: once

CDR3: CASSLVGRLNEQFF
DNA: TGTGCCAGCAGCTTAGTTGGTCGTCTCAATGAGCAGTTCTTC
J: TRBJ2-1
D: .
V: TRBV11-2
size: .

CDR3: CASGQGVSYEQYF
DNA: TGCGCCAGCGGTCAGGGGGTCTCCTACGAGCAGTACTTC
J: TRBJ2-7
D: TRBD1
V: TRBV4-1
size: .

CDR3: CASSYAQGYNEQFF
DNA: TGTGCCAGCAGTTATGCACAGGGCTACAATGAGCAGTTCTTC
J: TRBJ2-1
D: .
V: TRBV6-5
size: .

CDR3: CASSHPGDKQGEQYF
DNA: TGTGCCAGCAGCCACCCGGGGGATAAACAGGGCGAGCAGTACTTC
J: TRBJ2-7
D: .
V: TRBV7-9
size: .

CDR3: CASSAGTPGTDTQYF
DNA: TGTGCCAGCAGCGCGGGGACTCCCGGCACAGATACGCAGTATTTT
J: TRBJ2-3
D: .
V: TRBV9
size: once

CDR3: CASSSGTSVNYEQYF
DNA: TGTGCCAGCAGTAGCGGGACTAGCGTTAACTACGAGCAGTACTTC
J: TRBJ2-7
D: TRBD2
V: TRBV2
size: .

CDR3: CASSQSQWSQPQHF
DNA: TGCGCCAGCAGCCAAAGTCAGTGGAGCCAGCCCCAGCATTTT
J: TRBJ1-5
D: .
V: TRBV4-1
size: .

CDR3: CASTKGYEQYF
DNA: TGTGCCAGCACTAAGGGGTACGAGCAGTACTTC
J: TRBJ2-7
D: .
V: TRBV7-9
size: .

CDR3: CASSLAGEKLFF
DNA: TGTGCCAGCAGCTTGGCGGGGGAAAAACTGTTTTTT
J: TRBJ1-4
D: .
V: TRBV5-6
size: .

CDR3: CASSLALGGGPYNEQFF
DNA: TGTGCCAGCAGTTTGGCCCTTGGGGGGGGCCCCTACAATGAGCAGTTCTTC
J: TRBJ2-1
D: .
V: TRBV28
size: .